Following are 17 T cell receptor beta chains from one sample sequenced in a study of control samples from healthy donors and cancer patients. The repertoire was sequenced with immunoSEQ multiplex PCR; TCRdb's copy has only in-frame clones and lacks some. The sample lists 150,000 to 200,000 clones, more than 85% seen once, with about 0.64% in the top ten. Material: blood. The receptors come from a woman aged 25-40 years in good health.

The rearrangement joins TRBV27 to TRBJ2-7; D is possibly TRBD2 (6 bases). CDR3 length: 13 residues. V was clipped by 10 bases and J by 3 bases, with 16 bases between them. CDR1 is MNHEY, CDR2 SMNVEV, per germline (reference sequence). CDR3 residues: CATRGRGGYEQYF. CDR3 sequence (DNA): TGTGCCACGCGAGGTAGGGGAGGCTACGAGCAGTACTTC.

The genes are TRBV24-1 and TRBJ2-7; no firm D call. The V and J ends lost 4 bases and 0 bases respectively, with 6 bases between them. The CDR3 sequence is 13 residues long. CDR1 KGHDR and CDR2 SFDVKD come from the germline V gene. CDR3 loop: CATSDSFSYEQYF. The CDR3 coding sequence is TGTGCCACCAGTGACTCATTCTCCTACGAGCAGTACTTC.

This sequence joins TRBV4-3 and TRBJ1-1; D gene ambiguous. The length of the CDR3 is 14 residues. With 1 base removed from V and 0 bases from J, the gap between germline ends came to 6 bases. Germline CDR1 and CDR2: LGHNA and YSLEER. The CDR3 protein is CASSQGAMNTEAFF. The DNA of the CDR3 is TGCGCCAGCAGCCAAGGAGCGATGAACACTGAAGCTTTCTTT.

The chain combines TRBV3-1 (or the pseudogene TRBV3-2) with TRBJ2-1, with 8 bases lining up with TRBD2. With V trimmed by 4 bases and J by 4 bases, 3 bases remained unmatched. In germline, CDR1 is LGHDT, CDR2 YNNKEL (reference sequence). The CDR3 spans 14 residues. Here the CDR3 reads CASSPRLAYNEQFF. In DNA, the CDR3 is TGTGCCAGCAGCCCGAGACTAGCGTACAATGAGCAGTTCTTC.

This clone was recorded once. The chain recombines TRBV12-3 or TRBV12-4 with TRBJ1-2, with D maybe TRBD1 (5 bases). This CDR3 region has 13 residues. The germline V and J ends were trimmed by 6 bases and 4 bases, with 12 bases remaining between them. This CDR3 is CASSRRQLYGYTF. CDR3 nucleotides: TGTGCCAGCAGCCGCCGACAGCTCTATGGCTACACCTTC.

This chain connects TRBV6-6 to TRBJ1-4, with 8 bases fitting TRBD1. The CDR3 extends over 15 amino acids. Germline V gene data show CDR1 as MNHNY and CDR2 as SVGAGI (reference sequence). The V gene end was trimmed by 8 bases and the J gene end by 6 bases; junction bases not matched to a gene: 11. This chain's CDR3 is CASGPPGQDDEKLFF. The CDR3, as DNA: TGTGCCAGCGGTCCTCCGGGACAGGACGATGAAAAACTGTTTTTT.

The sample holds one count of this clone. The chain recombines TRBV30 with TRBJ1-2, with D uncertain. V was shortened by 2 bases and J by 6 bases, with 7 bases between the two germline ends. Germline CDR1 and CDR2: GTSNPN and SVGIG (reference sequence). The CDR3 contains 11 residues. CDR3 protein: CAWSFYHGYTF. CDR3 DNA sequence: TGTGCCTGGAGTTTTTACCATGGCTACACCTTC.

The chain employs TRBV27 and TRBJ2-3, with TRBD2 as a possible D gene (6 bases). Germline V gives CDR1 MNHEY, CDR2 SMNVEV (reference sequence). V shed 6 bases and J shed 2 bases, with 15 bases lying between them. The CDR3 has 15 amino acids. The CDR3 region is CASRKGLDYTDTQYF. The CDR3 DNA is TGTGCCAGCAGGAAGGGACTGGACTACACAGATACGCAGTATTTT.

This clone was detected a few times. This chain joins TRBV11-2 and TRBJ2-2; 9 bases fit TRBD2. This CDR3 has 15 residues. Trimming cost V 5 bases and J 6 bases; bases outside gene matches: 7. The germline gives CDR1 SGHAT, CDR2 FQNNGV. CDR3 region: CASSRLVAGAGELFF. The CDR3 nucleotides read TGTGCCAGCAGCCGCTTAGTAGCGGGAGCCGGGGAGCTGTTTTTT.

J is TRBJ2-2 and V is TRBV6-6, with D tentatively TRBD1 (5 bases). There are 14 residues in the CDR3. V was clipped by 7 bases and J by 1 base, with 10 bases between them. Germline CDR1 is MNHNY and CDR2 is SVGAGI (reference sequence). CDR3 coding DNA: TGTGCCAGCACCGACACAGGGAACACCGGGGAGCTGTTTTTT. Translation gives CASTDTGNTGELFF.

The chain has TRBV18 and TRBJ1-4; no clear D. Germline values: CDR1 KGHSH, CDR2 LQKENI. The ends were cut back, 0 bases at V and 5 bases at J, with 7 bases in the middle. The CDR3 extends over 14 amino acids. The CDR3 DNA is TGTGCCAGCTCACCACCCGGTACAAATGAAAAACTGTTTTTT. Amino acid sequence: CASSPPGTNEKLFF.

The rearrangement joins TRBV3-1 (or the pseudogene TRBV3-2) to TRBJ2-7; 14 bases match TRBD2. This CDR3 contains 17 residues. With V trimmed by 3 bases and J by 4 bases, 8 bases remained unmatched. CDR1 and CDR2 from the germline V gene are LGHDT and YNNKEL (reference sequence). The CDR3 region is CASSHGTSGSPSYEQYF. The CDR3 coding sequence is TGTGCCAGCAGCCATGGGACTAGCGGGAGCCCTTCATACGAGCAGTACTTC.

This chain links TRBV12-3 or TRBV12-4 with TRBJ2-1; 7 bases agree with TRBD1. The V and J ends lost 1 base and 9 bases, in that order; junction bases with no gene match: 3. The CDR3 contains 13 residues. CDR3 sequence: CASSLEQGFEQFF. The DNA for the CDR3 is TGTGCCAGCAGTTTAGAACAGGGGTTTGAGCAGTTCTTC.

J is TRBJ2-5 and V is TRBV2; D may be TRBD1 or TRBD2 (6 bases each). The CDR3 runs to 17 residues. Germline assignment: CDR1 SNHLY and CDR2 FYNNEI. V was shortened by 5 bases and J by 4 bases, with 23 bases between the two germline ends. CDR3 sequence (DNA): TGTGCCAGCAGTCATAGGGCGCAAGGGGGGTCGGGAGAGACCCAGTACTTC. Protein: CASSHRAQGGSGETQYF.

The chain recombines TRBV7-8 with TRBJ2-1, with 9 bases matching TRBD2. Germline V gene data show CDR1 as SGHVS and CDR2 as FQNEAQ. V trimming: 1 base; J trimming: 8 bases; junction bases outside the gene matches: 9. The CDR3 length is 16 residues. The CDR3 loop reads CASSLGTYSGRDEQFF. The CDR3 DNA reads as TGTGCCAGCAGCTTAGGAACCTATAGCGGGAGAGATGAGCAGTTCTTC.

This sequence joins TRBV7-9 and TRBJ2-1; D possibly uses TRBD1 or TRBD2 (5 bases each). The germline V gene encodes CDR1 SEHNR and CDR2 FQNEAQ (reference sequence). V gave up 5 bases and J gave up 8 bases, with 25 bases separating them. The CDR3 is 17 residues long. The CDR3 coding sequence is TGTGCCAGCAGCCCCCTGGGACGGAAAGGCGCCTTGGATGAGCAGTTCTTC. The encoded protein is CASSPLGRKGALDEQFF.

J is TRBJ2-2 and V is TRBV10-3, with D perhaps matching TRBD1 (6 bases). CDR1 is ENHRY, CDR2 SYGVKD, per germline. The CDR3 runs to 19 residues. With 1 base removed from V and 3 bases from J, the gap between germline ends came to 21 bases. DNA for the CDR3: TGTGCCATCAGTGAGTACAGAAGACAGGACATATGGGACACCGGGGAGCTGTTTTTT. Amino acids: CAISEYRRQDIWDTGELFF.